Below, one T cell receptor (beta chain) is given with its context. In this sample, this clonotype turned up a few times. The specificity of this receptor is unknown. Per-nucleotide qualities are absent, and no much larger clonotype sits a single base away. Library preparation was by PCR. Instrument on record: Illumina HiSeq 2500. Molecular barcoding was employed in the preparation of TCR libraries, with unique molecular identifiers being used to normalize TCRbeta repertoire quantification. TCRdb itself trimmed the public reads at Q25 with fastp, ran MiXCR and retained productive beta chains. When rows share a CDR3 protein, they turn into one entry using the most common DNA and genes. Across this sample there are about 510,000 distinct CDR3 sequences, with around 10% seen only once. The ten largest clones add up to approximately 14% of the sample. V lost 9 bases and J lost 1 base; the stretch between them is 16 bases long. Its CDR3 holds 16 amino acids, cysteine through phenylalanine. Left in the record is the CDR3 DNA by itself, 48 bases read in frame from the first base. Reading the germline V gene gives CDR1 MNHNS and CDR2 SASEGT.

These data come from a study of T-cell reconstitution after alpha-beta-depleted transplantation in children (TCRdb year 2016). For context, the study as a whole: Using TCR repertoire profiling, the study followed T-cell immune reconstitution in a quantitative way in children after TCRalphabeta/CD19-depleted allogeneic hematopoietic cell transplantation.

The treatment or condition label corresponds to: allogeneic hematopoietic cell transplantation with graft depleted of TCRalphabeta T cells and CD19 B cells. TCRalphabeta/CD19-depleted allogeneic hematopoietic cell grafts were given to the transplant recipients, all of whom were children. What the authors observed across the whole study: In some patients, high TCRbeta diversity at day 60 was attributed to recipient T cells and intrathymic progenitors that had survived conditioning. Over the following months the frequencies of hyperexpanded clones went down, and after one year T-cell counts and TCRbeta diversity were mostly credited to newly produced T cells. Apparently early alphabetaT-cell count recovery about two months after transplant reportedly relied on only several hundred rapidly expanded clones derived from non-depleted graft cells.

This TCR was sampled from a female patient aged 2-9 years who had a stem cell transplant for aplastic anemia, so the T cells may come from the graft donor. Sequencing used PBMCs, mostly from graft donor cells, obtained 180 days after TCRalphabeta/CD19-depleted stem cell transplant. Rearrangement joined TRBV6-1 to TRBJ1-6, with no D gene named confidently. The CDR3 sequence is CASTTRPGSYNSPLHF. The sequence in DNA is TGTGCCAGTACAACGAGACCTGGGTCCTATAATTCACCCCTCCACTTT.